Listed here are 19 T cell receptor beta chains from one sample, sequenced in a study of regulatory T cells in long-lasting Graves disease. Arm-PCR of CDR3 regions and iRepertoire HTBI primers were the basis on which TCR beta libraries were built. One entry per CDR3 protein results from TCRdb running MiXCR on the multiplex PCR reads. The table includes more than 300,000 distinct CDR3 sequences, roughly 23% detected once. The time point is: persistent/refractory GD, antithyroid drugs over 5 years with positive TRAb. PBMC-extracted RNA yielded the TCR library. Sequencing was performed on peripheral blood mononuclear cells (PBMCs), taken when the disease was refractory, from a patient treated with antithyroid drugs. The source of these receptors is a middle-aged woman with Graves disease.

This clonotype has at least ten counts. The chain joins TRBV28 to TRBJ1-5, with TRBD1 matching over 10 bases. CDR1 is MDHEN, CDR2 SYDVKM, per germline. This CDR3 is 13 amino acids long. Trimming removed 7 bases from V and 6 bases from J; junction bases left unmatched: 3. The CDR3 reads CASTRTGGQPQHF. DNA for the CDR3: TGTGCCAGCACTCGGACAGGGGGTCAGCCCCAGCATTTT.

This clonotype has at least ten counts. The CDR3 coding sequence is TGCAGTGCTAGCGGGGCGGCAGAGACCCAGTACTTC. Its protein is CSASGAAETQYF. The chain recombines TRBV20-1 with TRBJ2-5; D may match TRBD1 or TRBD2 (5 bases each). Germline assignment: CDR1 DFQATT and CDR2 SNEGSKA (reference sequence). Trimming took off 3 bases at V and 4 bases at J, with 9 bases between the two ends. CDR3 length: 12 residues.

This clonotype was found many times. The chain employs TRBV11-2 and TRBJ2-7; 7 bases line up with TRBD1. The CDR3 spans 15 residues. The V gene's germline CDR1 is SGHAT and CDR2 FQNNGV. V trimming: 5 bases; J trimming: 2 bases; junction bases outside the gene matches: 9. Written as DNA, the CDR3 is TGTGCCAGCAGCGATGCCGGGACAGTTACCTACGAGCAGTACTTC. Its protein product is CASSDAGTVTYEQYF.

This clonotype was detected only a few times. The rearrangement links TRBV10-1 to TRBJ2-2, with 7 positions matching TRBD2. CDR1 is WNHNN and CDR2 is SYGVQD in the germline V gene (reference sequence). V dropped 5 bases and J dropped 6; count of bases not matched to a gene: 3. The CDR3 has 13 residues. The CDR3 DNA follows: TGCGCCAGCAGTAAGCTAGCGGCCGGGGAGCTGTTTTTT. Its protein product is CASSKLAAGELFF.

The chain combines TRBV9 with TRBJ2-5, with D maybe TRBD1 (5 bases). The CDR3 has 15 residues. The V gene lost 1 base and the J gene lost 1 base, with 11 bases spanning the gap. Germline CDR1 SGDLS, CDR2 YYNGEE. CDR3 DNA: TGTGCCAGCAGCGTATCCCCAGGGCCCCAAGAGACCCAGTACTTC. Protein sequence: CASSVSPGPQETQYF.

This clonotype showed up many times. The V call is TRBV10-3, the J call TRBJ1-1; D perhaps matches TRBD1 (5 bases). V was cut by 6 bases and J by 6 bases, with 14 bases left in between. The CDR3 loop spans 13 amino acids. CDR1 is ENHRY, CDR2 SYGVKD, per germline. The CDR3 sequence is CAIRPPAGAEAFF. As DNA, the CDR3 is TGTGCCATCAGACCTCCGGCGGGGGCTGAAGCTTTCTTT.

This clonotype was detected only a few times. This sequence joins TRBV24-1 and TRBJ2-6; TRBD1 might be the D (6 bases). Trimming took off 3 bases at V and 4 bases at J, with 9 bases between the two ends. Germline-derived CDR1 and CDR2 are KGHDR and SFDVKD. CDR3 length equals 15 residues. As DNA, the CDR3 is TGTGCCACCAGTGATAACAGGGCGGGGGCCAACGTCCTGACTTTC. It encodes CATSDNRAGANVLTF.

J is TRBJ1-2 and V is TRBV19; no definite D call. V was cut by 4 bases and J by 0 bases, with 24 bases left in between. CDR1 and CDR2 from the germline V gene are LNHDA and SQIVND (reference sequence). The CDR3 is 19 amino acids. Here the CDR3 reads CASSTMFRASGGANYGYTF. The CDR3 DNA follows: TGTGCCAGTAGTACGATGTTCCGGGCTTCAGGAGGAGCTAACTATGGCTACACCTTC.

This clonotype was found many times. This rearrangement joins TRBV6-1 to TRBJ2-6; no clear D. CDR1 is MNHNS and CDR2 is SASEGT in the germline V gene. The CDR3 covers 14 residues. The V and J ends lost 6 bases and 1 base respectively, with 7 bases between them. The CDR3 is CASSPESGANVLTF. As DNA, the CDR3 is TGTGCCAGCAGCCCGGAATCTGGGGCCAACGTCCTGACTTTC.

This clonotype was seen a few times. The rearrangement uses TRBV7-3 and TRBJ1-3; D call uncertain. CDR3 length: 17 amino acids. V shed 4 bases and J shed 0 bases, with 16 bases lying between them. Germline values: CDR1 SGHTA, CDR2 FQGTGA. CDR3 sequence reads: CASSSRFDFYSGNTIYF. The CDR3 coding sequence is TGTGCCAGCAGCTCGAGGTTTGACTTCTACTCTGGAAACACCATATATTTT.

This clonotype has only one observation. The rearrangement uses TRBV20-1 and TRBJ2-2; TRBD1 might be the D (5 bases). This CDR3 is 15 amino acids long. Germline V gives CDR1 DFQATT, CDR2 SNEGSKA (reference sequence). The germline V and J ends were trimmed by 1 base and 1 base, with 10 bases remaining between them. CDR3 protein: CSARAKGQNTGELFF. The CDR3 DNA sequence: TGCAGTGCTAGAGCCAAGGGGCAGAACACCGGGGAGCTGTTTTTT.

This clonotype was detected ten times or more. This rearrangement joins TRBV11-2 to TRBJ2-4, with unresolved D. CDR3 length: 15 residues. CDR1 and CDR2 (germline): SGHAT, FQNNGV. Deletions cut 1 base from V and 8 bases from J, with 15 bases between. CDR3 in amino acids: CASSLGRKSMDIQYF. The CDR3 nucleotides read TGTGCCAGCAGCTTAGGGAGAAAATCAATGGACATTCAGTACTTC.

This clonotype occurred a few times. DNA for the CDR3: TGTGCCAGCAGCTTGACTCCTCCGGCGGTAGCGGGATGGGCCGGGGAGCTGTTTTTT. It specifies CASSLTPPAVAGWAGELFF. The chain has TRBV11-2 and TRBJ2-2, with TRBD2 identical over 8 bases. The CDR3 loop spans 19 amino acids. V shed 3 bases and J 6 bases; nucleotides not matched to a gene: 18. Per germline, CDR1 SGHAT and CDR2 FQNNGV.

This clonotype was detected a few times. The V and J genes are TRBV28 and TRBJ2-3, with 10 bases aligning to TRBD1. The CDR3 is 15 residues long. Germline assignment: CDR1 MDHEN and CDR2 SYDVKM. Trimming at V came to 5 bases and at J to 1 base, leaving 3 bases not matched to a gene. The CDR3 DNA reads TGTGCCAGCAGTCCGGGGACAGGGGGCACAGATACGCAGTATTTT. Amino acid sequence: CASSPGTGGTDTQYF.

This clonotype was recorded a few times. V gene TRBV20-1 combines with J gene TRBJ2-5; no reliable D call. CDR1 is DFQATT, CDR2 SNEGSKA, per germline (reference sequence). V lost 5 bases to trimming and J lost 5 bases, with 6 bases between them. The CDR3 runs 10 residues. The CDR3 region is CSALLETQYF. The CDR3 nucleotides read TGCAGTGCTTTACTTGAGACCCAGTACTTC.

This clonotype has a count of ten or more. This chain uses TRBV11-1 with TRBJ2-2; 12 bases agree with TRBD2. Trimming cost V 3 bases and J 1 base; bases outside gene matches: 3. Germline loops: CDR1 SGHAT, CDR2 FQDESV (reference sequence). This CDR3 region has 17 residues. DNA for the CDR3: TGTGCCAGCAGCTTCGGACTAGCGGGATGGAACACCGGGGAGCTGTTTTTT. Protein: CASSFGLAGWNTGELFF.

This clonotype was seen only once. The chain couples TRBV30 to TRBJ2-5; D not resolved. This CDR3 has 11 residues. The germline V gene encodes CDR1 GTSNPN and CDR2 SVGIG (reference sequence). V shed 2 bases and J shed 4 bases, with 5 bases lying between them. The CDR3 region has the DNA TGTGCCTGGAGTAATAGAGAGACCCAGTACTTC. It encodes CAWSNRETQYF. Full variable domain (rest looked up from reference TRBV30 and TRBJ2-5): SQTIHQWPATLVQPVGSPLSLECTVEGTSNPNLYWYRQAAGRGLQLLFYSVGIGQISSEVPQNLSASRPQDRQFILSSKKLLLSDSGFYLCAWSNRETQYFGPGTRLLVL.

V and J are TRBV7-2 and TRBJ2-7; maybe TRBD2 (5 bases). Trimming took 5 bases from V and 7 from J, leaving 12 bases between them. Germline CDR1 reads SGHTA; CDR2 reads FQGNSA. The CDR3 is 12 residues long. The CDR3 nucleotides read TGTGCCAGCAGCGCAAGGACGGGAGAGCAGTACTTC. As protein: CASSARTGEQYF. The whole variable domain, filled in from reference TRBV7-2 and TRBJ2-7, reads GAGVSQSPSNKVTEKGKDVELRCDPISGHTALYWYRQSLGQGLEFLIYFQGNSAPDKSGLPSDRFSAERTGGSVSTLTIQRTQQEDSAVYLCASSARTGEQYFGPGTRLTVT.

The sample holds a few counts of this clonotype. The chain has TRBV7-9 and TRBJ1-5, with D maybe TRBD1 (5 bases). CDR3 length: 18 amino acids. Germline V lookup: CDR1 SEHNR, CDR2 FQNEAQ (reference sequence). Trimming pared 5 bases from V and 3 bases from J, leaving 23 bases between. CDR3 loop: CASSLVGRDSFNNQPQHF. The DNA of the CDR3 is TGTGCCAGCAGCCTCGTGGGCAGGGATTCCTTCAACAATCAGCCCCAGCATTTT.